This T cell receptor (beta chain) came from a study of blood T cell repertoires in COVID-19. Study details: Whether acute or convalescent, the COVID-19 samples came from the United States, Italy and Spain.

Study processing details: It was from reference gene primer amplification that nucleated cell counts were estimated. Using immunoSEQ multiplex PCR, the repertoire was profiled, and TCRdb retains in-frame clones only, with some absent. Clone size and the V and J calls come from that table; the DNA yielded D and trimming. The sample has under 200,000 clones; around 83% are singletons. CDR3 length: 12 amino acids. Per germline, CDR1 MDHEN and CDR2 SYDVKM. J lost 8 bases, V lost 5 bases, and 4 bases had no gene match. The sample was peripheral blood. The chain combines TRBV28 with TRBJ1-2; 8 bases are a match to TRBD1. The sequence was collected from a woman aged 60-75 years with COVID-19, enrolled during active disease. CDR3 DNA sequence: TGTGCCAGCAGTAGTACAGGGGGAGGCTACACCTTC. Translated: CASSSTGGGYTF.